One sample yielded the 6 T cell receptor beta chains listed below, sequenced in a study of T cell repertoires in cytomegalovirus infection. TCRdb recomputed calls from the reads with MiXCR, one row per CDR3 protein. Of around 100,000 distinct CDR3 sequences in the sample, about 17% are singletons; the top ten hold around 8.5%. Sequencing used PBMCs. The receptor set was obtained from a human donor in good health (CMV status not recorded). Some clones in this sample may be carry-over from other donors' samples.

This chain joins TRBV12-3 or TRBV12-4 and TRBJ1-2; D is ambiguous. There are 13 residues in the CDR3. Deletions cut 6 bases from V and 6 bases from J, with 14 bases between. The CDR3 DNA is TGTGCCAGCAGCCCCCGGGCCCAGAATGGCTACACCTTC. Translating gives CASSPRAQNGYTF.

This clonotype has more than one count but fewer than ten. The chain employs TRBV7-8 and TRBJ1-1; D is unresolved. Germline V gene data show CDR1 as SGHVS and CDR2 as FQNEAQ. The length of the CDR3 is 11 residues. Trimming removed 5 bases at V and 5 bases at J, with 6 bases between. The CDR3 protein is CASSQGTEAFF. CDR3 nucleotide sequence: TGTGCCAGCAGCCAAGGGACTGAAGCTTTCTTT.

This clonotype was picked up many times. The chain recombines TRBV7-9 with TRBJ1-1; D is perhaps TRBD1 (5 bases). Germline CDR1 and CDR2: SEHNR and FQNEAQ (reference sequence). There are 14 residues in the CDR3. V was shortened by 4 bases and J by 1 base, with 10 bases between the two germline ends. In nucleotides, the CDR3 is TGTGCCAGCAGCTCTGGGACGGAGAACACTGAAGCTTTCTTT. It specifies CASSSGTENTEAFF. Variable domain in full (rest from reference TRBV7-9 and TRBJ1-1): DTGVSQNPRHKITKRGQNVTFRCDPISEHNRLYWYRQTLGQGPEFLTYFQNEAQLEKSRLLSDRFSAERPKGSFSTLEIQRTEQGDSAMYLCASSSGTENTEAFFGQGTRLTVV.

This clonotype has at least ten counts. V usage is TRBV7-2 and J usage is TRBJ2-5, with D perhaps TRBD2 (6 bases). Germline V gene lookup returns CDR1 SGHTA and CDR2 FQGNSA. This CDR3 has 14 residues. V lost 3 bases and J lost 1, with 9 bases in between. The CDR3 DNA reads as TGTGCCAGCAGCTTCAACGGGGGCCAAGAGACCCAGTACTTC. This encodes CASSFNGGQETQYF. Full variable domain (missing parts from reference TRBV7-2 and TRBJ2-5): GAGVSQSPSNKVTEKGKDVELRCDPISGHTALYWYRQSLGQGLEFLIYFQGNSAPDKSGLPSDRFSAERTGGSVSTLTIQRTQQEDSAVYLCASSFNGGQETQYFGPGTRLLVL.

This clonotype has just a few counts. This chain uses TRBV20-1 with TRBJ2-3, with D hard to call. CDR3 length: 12 amino acids. Germline V gene data show CDR1 as DFQATT and CDR2 as SNEGSKA (reference sequence). Trimming removed 3 bases at V and 4 bases at J, with 8 bases between. CDR3 sequence (DNA): TGCAGTGCTAGGGACGAAGCAGATACGCAGTATTTT. This codes for CSARDEADTQYF.

In this sample, this clonotype turned up a few times. The chain employs TRBV5-6 and TRBJ2-6; 7 positions match TRBD1. J lost 1 base, V lost 2 bases, and 6 bases had no gene match. In germline, CDR1 is SGHDT, CDR2 YYEEEE. This CDR3 region has 17 residues. CDR3 region: CASSFLLRGSGANVLTF. DNA for the CDR3: TGTGCCAGCAGCTTTTTACTCAGGGGGTCTGGGGCCAACGTCCTGACTTTC. Filled out from reference TRBV5-6 and TRBJ2-6, the complete variable domain reads DAGVTQSPTHLIKTRGQQVTLRCSPKSGHDTVSWYQQALGQGPQFIFQYYEEEERQRGNFPDRFSGHQFPNYSSELNVNALLLGDSALYLCASSFLLRGSGANVLTFGAGSRLTVL.